This entry lists 32 T cell receptor beta chains sequenced from one sample in a study of cytomegalovirus exposure and HLA in healthy donors (dated by TCRdb to 2017 to 2019). Library method: the immunoSEQ multiplex PCR assay. A mixture of 60 forward primers for TCR Vbeta segments and 13 reverse primers for TCR Jbeta segments was used in the multiplex PCR. The clones in this table, taken by TCRdb from immuneACCESS, are in-frame only. Not every clone is retained; where verified, under half of the shortfall comes from an unresolved V gene, and the cause of the rest is unknown. The sample includes some 180,000 clones, with 80% observed a single time. The ten largest clones represent under 2% of the sample. Sequencing was carried out using PBMCs. The receptor source for this set is a woman younger than 45 in good health and CMV-seronegative.

The J gene is TRBJ1-5, the V gene TRBV2; maybe TRBD1 (6 bases). Germline CDR1 is SNHLY and CDR2 is FYNNEI. V was trimmed by 6 bases and J by 2 bases, leaving 17 bases between them. The CDR3 spans 16 residues. CDR3 region: CASRGPGGRGNQPQHF. CDR3 coding DNA: TGTGCCAGCAGGGGGCCGGGGGGCAGGGGCAATCAGCCCCAGCATTTT.

This clone came up a few times. The V call is TRBV7-9, the J call TRBJ2-1; TRBD2 agrees at 10 bases. The CDR3 is 15 amino acids. V lost 3 bases to trimming and J lost 2 bases; unmatched junction nucleotides: 1. Germline assignment: CDR1 SEHNR and CDR2 FQNEAQ (reference sequence). In nucleotides, the CDR3 is TGTGCCAGCAGCTTCAGCGGGGGGGCCTACAATGAGCAGTTCTTC. This gives the protein CASSFSGGAYNEQFF.

This clone was counted only a few times. The chain has TRBV5-1 and TRBJ1-6; TRBD1 might be the D (5 bases). Trimming took 1 base from V and 8 from J, leaving 10 bases between them. Germline V gene data show CDR1 as SGHRS and CDR2 as YFSETQ. The CDR3 runs 14 residues. The CDR3 region has the DNA TGCGCCAGCAGCTTGAAGGGGAAGGATTCACCCCTCCACTTT. Its protein is CASSLKGKDSPLHF.

In its sample, this clone was seen once. The chain employs TRBV30 and TRBJ2-3; D is perhaps TRBD2 (6 bases). This CDR3 contains 11 residues. Germline V gene sequence: CDR1 GTSNPN, CDR2 SVGIG (reference sequence). Trimming stripped 5 bases from V and 3 bases from J, with 6 bases between. The CDR3 here is CAWGGTDTQYF. The DNA for the CDR3 is TGTGCCTGGGGGGGGACAGATACGCAGTATTTT.

The CDR3 nucleotides read TGTGCCAGCAGCTCATCCGGGACCGGAGGGGAGACCCAGTACTTC. This gives the protein CASSSSGTGGETQYF. This sequence joins TRBV7-3 and TRBJ2-5; D possibly corresponds to TRBD2 (6 bases). V shed 4 bases and J shed 5 bases, with 17 bases lying between them. This CDR3 is built from 15 residues. CDR1 is SGHTA and CDR2 is FQGTGA in the germline V gene.

The chain has TRBV5-1 and TRBJ1-1; D unresolved. The V gene lost 4 bases and the J gene lost 6 bases, with 16 bases spanning the gap. This CDR3 region has 14 residues. Germline values: CDR1 SGHRS, CDR2 YFSETQ. The CDR3: CASSVNPFGAEAFF. The CDR3 DNA is TGCGCCAGCAGCGTGAACCCGTTTGGAGCTGAAGCTTTCTTT. The variable domain in full, with the rest retrieved from reference TRBV5-1 and TRBJ1-1, is KAGVTQTPRYLIKTRGQQVTLSCSPISGHRSVSWYQQTPGQGLQFLFEYFSETQRNKGNFPGRFSGRQFSNSRSEMNVSTLELGDSALYLCASSVNPFGAEAFFGQGTRLTVV.

The V call is TRBV19, the J call TRBJ1-5; D possibly corresponds to TRBD1 (6 bases). Trimming left V 3 bases short and J 4 bases short, with 10 bases between. The CDR3 runs to 14 residues. The germline V gene encodes CDR1 LNHDA and CDR2 SQIVND (reference sequence). CDR3 region: CASSIGQYNQPQHF. CDR3 DNA sequence: TGTGCCAGTAGTATCGGACAGTATAATCAGCCCCAGCATTTT. Together with reference TRBV19 and TRBJ1-5, the CDR3 gives the full variable domain: DGGITQSPKYLFRKEGQNVTLSCEQNLNHDAMYWYRQDPGQGLRLIYYSQIVNDFQKGDIAEGYSVSREKKESFPLTVTSAQKNPTAFYLCASSIGQYNQPQHFGDGTRLSIL.

This clone is labeled medium-sized. Additional DNA sequences in this sample encode the identical CDR3. The genes are TRBV4-2 and TRBJ2-5; TRBD2 matches 9 bases. The germline V gene has CDR1 LGHNA and CDR2 YNFKEQ. With V trimmed by 4 bases and J by 0 bases, 3 bases remained unmatched. The CDR3 is 15 amino acids. DNA for the CDR3: TGTGCCAGCAGCCTTTTAGCGGGGGACCAAGAGACCCAGTACTTC. Encoded protein: CASSLLAGDQETQYF.

The rearrangement links TRBV27 to TRBJ2-7; 12 positions match TRBD2. After removal of 5 bases from V and 4 bases from J, the junction contained 6 bases not matched to a gene. The CDR3 covers 15 residues. CDR1 MNHEY and CDR2 SMNVEV come from the germline V gene (reference sequence). CDR3 region: CASSLRTSGAYEQYF. In DNA form, the CDR3 reads TGTGCCAGCAGTCTAAGGACTAGCGGGGCTTACGAGCAGTACTTC.

This clone has just a few counts. The V gene is TRBV11-2, the J gene TRBJ1-2, with TRBD1 matching over 10 bases. The V and J ends lost 8 bases and 6 bases, in that order; junction bases with no gene match: 9. Per germline, CDR1 SGHAT and CDR2 FQNNGV. The CDR3 extends over 14 amino acids. In nucleotides, the CDR3 is TGTGCCAGCGCGCTGGGACAGGGGTCCGATGGCTACACCTTC. Translated: CASALGQGSDGYTF.

The rearrangement links TRBV9 to TRBJ1-1; D gene uncertain. Looked up from germline, CDR1 is SGDLS and CDR2 is YYNGEE. The CDR3 has 14 residues. Trimming took off 0 bases at V and 0 bases at J, with 6 bases between the two ends. The DNA of the CDR3 is TGTGCCAGCAGCGTAGAGGCGGTGAACACTGAAGCTTTCTTT. Protein product: CASSVEAVNTEAFF.

Notes on this clone: Other DNA sequences in this sample translate to the same CDR3. The chain carries TRBV18 and TRBJ1-1, with a weak D call TRBD1 (6 bases). The CDR3 spans 14 residues. The V gene lost 1 base and the J gene lost 1 base, with 7 bases spanning the gap. Germline CDR1 is KGHSH and CDR2 is LQKENI. The CDR3 loop reads CASSPQGENTEAFF. Written as DNA, the CDR3 is TGTGCCAGCTCACCACAGGGGGAGAACACTGAAGCTTTCTTT.

The V gene is TRBV13, the J gene TRBJ1-2, with TRBD1 identical over 9 bases. The J segment lost 4 bases and the V segment lost 0 bases, leaving 0 bases of the junction unmatched. The CDR3 contains 14 residues. Germline CDR1 reads PRHDT; CDR2 reads FYEKMQ (reference sequence). In DNA form, the CDR3 reads TGTGCCAGCAGCTTAGGGGGACAGGGCTATGGCTACACCTTC. It specifies CASSLGGQGYGYTF.

The chain is built from TRBV11-2 and TRBJ2-2, with 9 bases matching TRBD2. CDR3 size: 17 residues. Trimming cost V 4 bases and J 2 bases; bases outside gene matches: 8. CDR1 is SGHAT, CDR2 FQNNGV, per germline. The CDR3 here is CASSSPKAGGNTGELFF. The CDR3 DNA reads as TGTGCCAGCAGCTCACCTAAAGCGGGGGGCAACACCGGGGAGCTGTTTTTT.

V usage is TRBV28 and J usage is TRBJ1-1, with 7 bases identical to TRBD1. CDR1 and CDR2 (germline): MDHEN, SYDVKM. This CDR3 spans 15 amino acids. The V gene end was trimmed by 9 bases and the J gene end by 0 bases; junction bases not matched to a gene: 10. The CDR3 spells CASPRPGTVNTEAFF. DNA for the CDR3: TGTGCCAGTCCAAGACCCGGGACAGTGAACACTGAAGCTTTCTTT.

This clone was counted between two and nine times. V usage is TRBV19 and J usage is TRBJ2-7, with a weak D call TRBD1 (5 bases). V was clipped by 4 bases and J by 0 bases, with 19 bases between them. Germline V gene lookup returns CDR1 LNHDA and CDR2 SQIVND (reference sequence). CDR3 length equals 17 residues. CDR3 DNA sequence: TGTGCCAGTAGTAGCCCTACTCTTACAGGAAACTCCTACGAGCAGTACTTC. It is translated as CASSSPTLTGNSYEQYF. The full variable domain, with the rest looked up from reference TRBV19 and TRBJ2-7, is DGGITQSPKYLFRKEGQNVTLSCEQNLNHDAMYWYRQDPGQGLRLIYYSQIVNDFQKGDIAEGYSVSREKKESFPLTVTSAQKNPTAFYLCASSSPTLTGNSYEQYFGPGTRLTVT.

This chain links TRBV9 with TRBJ1-4; no reliable D call. The CDR3 runs 15 residues. Germline CDR1 is SGDLS and CDR2 is YYNGEE. Deletions cut 0 bases from V and 6 bases from J, with 12 bases between. DNA of the CDR3: TGTGCCAGCAGCGTAGATGAGGGTCGGTATGAAAAACTGTTTTTT. It specifies CASSVDEGRYEKLFF.

The chain employs TRBV13 and TRBJ2-5; D is undetermined. The closer fit of TRBJ2-7 to the DNA end suggests the J call may be wrong. The CDR3 extends over 11 amino acids. CDR1 and CDR2 (germline): PRHDT, FYEKMQ (reference sequence). In DNA, the CDR3 is TGTGCCAGCAGCTTGCAATACGAGCAGTACTTC. This gives the protein CASSLQYEQYF.

This clone has more than one count but fewer than ten. CDR3 bases: TGTGCCAGCAGCTTCGGCGTATACCGGAGCTACGAGCAGTACTTC. Its translation: CASSFGVYRSYEQYF. The chain employs TRBV5-6 and TRBJ2-7, with D unclear. CDR3 length: 15 residues. With 2 bases removed from V and 3 bases from J, the gap between germline ends came to 15 bases. CDR1 is SGHDT and CDR2 is YYEEEE in the germline V gene. Filled out from reference TRBV5-6 and TRBJ2-7, the complete variable domain reads DAGVTQSPTHLIKTRGQQVTLRCSPKSGHDTVSWYQQALGQGPQFIFQYYEEEERQRGNFPDRFSGHQFPNYSSELNVNALLLGDSALYLCASSFGVYRSYEQYFGPGTRLTVT.

This clone was counted once. The gene calls are TRBV15 and TRBJ2-5; D may be TRBD1 (5 bases). Trimming cost V 8 bases and J 2 bases, with 15 bases left between them. CDR1 LNHNV and CDR2 YYDKDF come from the germline V gene (reference sequence). The CDR3 spans 14 residues. For the CDR3, the DNA is TGTGCCACCGGACACTACCCCTCGCAAGAGACCCAGTACTTC. Protein: CATGHYPSQETQYF.

The chain recombines TRBV5-1 with TRBJ2-1; TRBD2 matches 16 bases. Germline CDR1 and CDR2: SGHRS and YFSETQ. V shed 4 bases and J 15 bases; nucleotides not matched to a gene: 7. CDR3 length: 14 residues. The CDR3 DNA reads as TGCGCCAGCAGCGCAGGGACTAGCGGGGGGGATCCGTTCTTC. Translation: CASSAGTSGGDPFF.

V and J are TRBV5-1 and TRBJ1-1; D unclear. V was shortened by 1 base and J by 3 bases, with 7 bases between the two germline ends. The CDR3 is made up of 13 amino acids. From germline, CDR1 is SGHRS and CDR2 YFSETQ. CDR3 DNA sequence: TGCGCCAGCAGCTTGTTGGCAGACACTGAAGCTTTCTTT. As protein: CASSLLADTEAFF.

The chain's CDR3 is CASSLSQGLNSPLHF. Here the CDR3 DNA reads TGTGCCAGCAGTTTATCACAGGGCCTTAATTCACCCCTCCACTTT. This chain uses TRBV27 with TRBJ1-6; D may be TRBD1 (6 bases). Germline V lookup: CDR1 MNHEY, CDR2 SMNVEV (reference sequence). This CDR3 region has 15 residues. The germline V and J ends were trimmed by 0 bases and 6 bases, with 9 bases remaining between them.

CDR3 in amino acids: CASSDGPYNEQFF. The CDR3 coding sequence is TGCGCCAGCAGTGACGGTCCCTACAATGAGCAGTTCTTC. The V gene is TRBV10-2, the J gene TRBJ2-1, with unresolved D. Trimming took off 3 bases at V and 2 bases at J, with 5 bases between the two ends. CDR3 length equals 13 residues. CDR1 is WSHSY and CDR2 is SAAADI in the germline V gene.

This clone was counted a few times. The rearrangement uses TRBV2 and TRBJ1-2, with D possibly matching TRBD1 (5 bases). The CDR3 is 12 amino acids. With 6 bases removed from V and 7 bases from J, the gap between germline ends came to 12 bases. CDR1 and CDR2 (germline): SNHLY, FYNNEI. The CDR3 coding sequence is TGTGCCAGCAGGGACCGGGGGGTTGGCTACACCTTC. Protein sequence: CASRDRGVGYTF.

In regard to this clone: The same CDR3 can be traced to other DNA sequences in this sample. The chain couples TRBV18 to TRBJ2-3; D is undetermined. V lost 0 bases and J lost 3, with 4 bases in between. The germline gives CDR1 KGHSH, CDR2 LQKENI. This CDR3 contains 13 residues. The CDR3 protein is CASSPPSTDTQYF. In DNA, the CDR3 is TGTGCCAGCTCACCACCATCGACAGATACGCAGTATTTT.

V usage is TRBV6-6 and J usage is TRBJ1-2; 7 bases match TRBD1. The length of the CDR3 is 14 residues. Germline loops: CDR1 MNHNY, CDR2 SVGAGI (reference sequence). V gave up 11 bases and J gave up 8 bases; unmatched junction bases: 17. CDR3 sequence reads: CAGFGAGGFDGYTF. The CDR3 region has the DNA TGTGCCGGGTTCGGGGCAGGGGGGTTCGACGGCTACACCTTC.

This chain uses TRBV6-5 with TRBJ2-3; TRBD2 aligns across 10 bases. This CDR3 comprises 15 residues. Trimming at V came to 2 bases and at J to 8 bases, leaving 7 bases not matched to a gene. Germline values: CDR1 MNHEY, CDR2 SVGAGI. CDR3 residues: CASSYRASGGVTQYF. DNA of the CDR3: TGTGCCAGCAGTTACCGGGCTAGCGGGGGCGTTACGCAGTATTTT.

The rearrangement uses TRBV5-6 and TRBJ2-5; 7 bases align to TRBD2. The CDR3 totals 16 residues. Per germline, CDR1 SGHDT and CDR2 YYEEEE. The ends lost 4 bases at V and 1 base at J; junction bases unmatched: 10. CDR3 region: CASSGAGRESQETQYF. The CDR3 DNA reads TGTGCCAGCAGCGGAGCGGGGCGGGAGTCCCAAGAGACCCAGTACTTC.

Comment on this clone: This CDR3 is also generated by other DNA sequences in the sample. This chain's CDR3 is CASSVGLAGVEETQYF. CDR3 bases: TGTGCCAGCAGCGTAGGACTAGCGGGGGTTGAAGAGACCCAGTACTTC. The genes are TRBV9 and TRBJ2-5; 12 nucleotides line up with TRBD2. This CDR3 region has 16 residues. The germline CDR1 and CDR2 sequences are SGDLS and YYNGEE. V shed 0 bases and J 3 bases; nucleotides not matched to a gene: 3.

The gene calls are TRBV7-3 and TRBJ2-1, with TRBD2 identical over 7 bases. Germline V gene sequence: CDR1 SGHTA, CDR2 FQGTGA. V lost 3 bases and J lost 1; bases outside the gene matches: 9. The CDR3 spans 17 residues. CDR3 loop: CASSFFGGDGSYNEQFF. The CDR3, as DNA: TGTGCCAGCAGCTTTTTTGGGGGGGACGGATCCTACAATGAGCAGTTCTTC.

The CDR3 here is CASSFERGGAEAFF. The CDR3 DNA sequence: TGTGCCAGCAGCTTCGAGAGGGGAGGGGCTGAAGCTTTCTTT. The chain employs TRBV7-2 and TRBJ1-1, with D tentatively TRBD1 (5 bases). Germline CDR1 reads SGHTA; CDR2 reads FQGNSA. Trimming shortened V by 3 bases and J by 6 bases, and 14 bases separated the two germline ends. The CDR3 has 14 residues.